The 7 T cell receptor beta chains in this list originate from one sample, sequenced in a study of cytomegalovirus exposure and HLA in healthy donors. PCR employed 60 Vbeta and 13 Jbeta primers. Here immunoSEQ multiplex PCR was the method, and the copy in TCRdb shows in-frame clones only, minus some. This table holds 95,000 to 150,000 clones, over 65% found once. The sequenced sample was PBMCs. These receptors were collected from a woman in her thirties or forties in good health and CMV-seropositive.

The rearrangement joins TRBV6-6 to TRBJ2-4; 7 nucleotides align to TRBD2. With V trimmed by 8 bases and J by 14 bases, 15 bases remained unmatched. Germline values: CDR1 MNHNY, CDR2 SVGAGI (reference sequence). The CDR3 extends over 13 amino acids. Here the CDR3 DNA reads TGTGCCAGCGGCGGGCTAGCGGCGCTAAGTGAGTACTTC. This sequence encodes CASGGLAALSEYF.

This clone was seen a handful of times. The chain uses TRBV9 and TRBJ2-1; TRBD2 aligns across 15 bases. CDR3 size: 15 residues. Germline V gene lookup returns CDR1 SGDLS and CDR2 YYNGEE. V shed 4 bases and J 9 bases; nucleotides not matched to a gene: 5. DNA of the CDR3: TGTGCCAGCAGCAACGGACTAGCGGGAGGGAGTGAGCAGTTCTTC. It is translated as CASSNGLAGGSEQFF.

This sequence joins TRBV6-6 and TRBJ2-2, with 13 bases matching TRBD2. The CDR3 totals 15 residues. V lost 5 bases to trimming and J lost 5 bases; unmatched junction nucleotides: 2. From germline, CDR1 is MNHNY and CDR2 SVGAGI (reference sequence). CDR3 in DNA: TGTGCCAGCAGTGGACTAGCGGGGGCAACCGGGGAGCTGTTTTTT. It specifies CASSGLAGATGELFF.

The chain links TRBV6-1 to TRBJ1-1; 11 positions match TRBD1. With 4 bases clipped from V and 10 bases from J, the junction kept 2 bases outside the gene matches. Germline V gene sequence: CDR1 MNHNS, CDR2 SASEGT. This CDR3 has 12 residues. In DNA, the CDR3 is TGTGCCAGCAGTGCTGGGACAGGGGGAGCTTTCTTT. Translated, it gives CASSAGTGGAFF.

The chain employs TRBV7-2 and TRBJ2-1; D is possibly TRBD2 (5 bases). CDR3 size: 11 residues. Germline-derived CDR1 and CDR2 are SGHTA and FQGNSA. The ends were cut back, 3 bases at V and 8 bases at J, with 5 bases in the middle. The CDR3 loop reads CASSLDYEQFF. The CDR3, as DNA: TGTGCCAGCAGCTTGGACTATGAGCAGTTCTTC.

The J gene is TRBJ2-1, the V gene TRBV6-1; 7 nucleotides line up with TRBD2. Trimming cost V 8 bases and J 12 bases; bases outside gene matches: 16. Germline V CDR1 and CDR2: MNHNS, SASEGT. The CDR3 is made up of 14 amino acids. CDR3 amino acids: CASLIPTSRRGQFF. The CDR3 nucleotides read TGTGCCAGCCTAATACCGACTAGCCGAAGGGGGCAGTTCTTC.

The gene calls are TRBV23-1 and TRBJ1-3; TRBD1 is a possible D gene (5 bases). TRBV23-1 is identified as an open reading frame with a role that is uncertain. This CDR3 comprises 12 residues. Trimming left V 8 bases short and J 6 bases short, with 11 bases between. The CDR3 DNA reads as TGCGCCAGCCCAGGGCCTGAAAACACCATATATTTT. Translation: CASPGPENTIYF.